These 28 T cell receptor beta chains were all obtained from the same sample, sequenced in a study of T cell responses to AZD1222 COVID-19 vaccine. Generated by immunoSEQ multiplex PCR, the TCRdb table keeps only in-frame clones and is missing some. Among about 120,000 clones listed, 80% to 95% were seen once. The sample here was peripheral blood, taken 28 days after the second dose of the MenACWY control vaccine. Receptors originate from an adult who received the MenACWY meningococcal vaccine as a control.

This chain joins TRBV5-1 and TRBJ1-4; D ambiguous. The CDR3 length is 16 residues. Trimming removed 0 bases at V and 0 bases at J, with 9 bases between. Germline V CDR1 and CDR2: SGHRS, YFSETQ. The CDR3 loop is CASSLAPRTTNEKLFF. The DNA for the CDR3 is TGCGCCAGCAGCTTGGCCCCCAGAACAACTAATGAAAAACTGTTTTTT.

The chain carries TRBV5-5 and TRBJ2-7, with 8 bases lining up with TRBD1. CDR3 length: 16 residues. The germline V gene encodes CDR1 SGHKS and CDR2 YYEKEE (reference sequence). Germline trimming cut 4 bases from V and 1 base from J; bases unmatched to any gene: 10. The CDR3 bases are TGTGCCAGCAGCGCGGGTCCCGGGACAGGTTCCTACGAGCAGTACGTC. Amino acids: CASSAGPGTGSYEQYV.

The chain employs TRBV7-9 and TRBJ2-3; 9 nucleotides agree with TRBD1. Germline V lookup: CDR1 SEHNR, CDR2 FQNEAQ (reference sequence). The CDR3 is made up of 18 amino acids. V was clipped by 4 bases and J by 3 bases; unmatched bases: 14. The CDR3 sequence is CASSSFTGDREKTDTQYF. The CDR3 nucleotides are TGTGCCAGCAGCTCGTTTACAGGGGACAGGGAAAAGACAGATACGCAGTATTTT. Full variable domain (remainder filled in from reference TRBV7-9 and TRBJ2-3): DTGVSQNPRHKITKRGQNVTFRCDPISEHNRLYWYRQTLGQGPEFLTYFQNEAQLEKSRLLSDRFSAERPKGSFSTLEIQRTEQGDSAMYLCASSSFTGDREKTDTQYFGPGTRLTVL.

V and J are TRBV28 and TRBJ1-4; possibly TRBD1 for D (5 bases). From germline, CDR1 is MDHEN and CDR2 SYDVKM. This CDR3 comprises 15 residues. The ends were cut back, 2 bases at V and 7 bases at J, with 14 bases in the middle. DNA of the CDR3: TGTGCCAGCAGTTTAAGGAGCCAGGGTATTGAAAAACTGTTTTTT. Its translation is CASSLRSQGIEKLFF.

The chain uses TRBV18 and TRBJ1-4; the D gene is possibly TRBD1 (5 bases). This CDR3 comprises 16 residues. Germline lookup yields CDR1 KGHSH and CDR2 LQKENI. Between the trimmed V and J ends, which lost 3 bases and 8 bases, there was a span of 19 bases. The CDR3 protein is CASSPLQGSYPEKLFF. The CDR3 bases are TGTGCCAGCTCACCGCTTCAGGGTTCTTATCCCGAAAAACTGTTTTTT. The whole variable domain, remainder taken from reference TRBV18 and TRBJ1-4, is NAGVMQNPRHLVRRRGQEARLRCSPMKGHSHVYWYRQLPEEGLKFMVYLQKENIIDESGMPKERFSAEFPKEGPSILRIQQVVRGDSAAYFCASSPLQGSYPEKLFFGSGTQLSVL.

The J gene is TRBJ1-6, the V gene TRBV7-2; TRBD1 matches 8 bases. This CDR3 has 16 residues. The germline gives CDR1 SGHTA, CDR2 FQGNSA. After removal of 0 bases from V and 8 bases from J, the junction contained 6 bases not matched to a gene. Here the CDR3 DNA reads TGTGCCAGCAGCTTAGCGTACCGACAGGGGCATTCACCCCTCCACTTT. It yields the protein CASSLAYRQGHSPLHF. The full variable domain, in which reference TRBV7-2 and TRBJ1-6 provide the parts outside the CDR3, is GAGVSQSPSNKVTEKGKDVELRCDPISGHTALYWYRQSLGQGLEFLIYFQGNSAPDKSGLPSDRFSAERTGGSVSTLTIQRTQQEDSAVYLCASSLAYRQGHSPLHFGNGTRLTVT.

The chain recombines TRBV6-4 with TRBJ2-1; D not resolved. CDR1 is MRHNA, CDR2 SNTAGT, per germline. Trimming left V 0 bases short and J 15 bases short, with 0 bases between. The CDR3 sequence is 8 residues long. This CDR3 reads CASSDSFF. CDR3 DNA sequence: TGTGCCAGCAGTGACTCGTTCTTC.

This clone was detected once. The chain employs TRBV20-1 and TRBJ1-1; no definite D call. CDR3 length: 10 residues. Germline V gene sequence: CDR1 DFQATT, CDR2 SNEGSKA (reference sequence). V gave up 6 bases and J gave up 12 bases, with 14 bases separating them. The CDR3 sequence is CSATVVRPFF. The CDR3 nucleotides read TGCAGTGCAACGGTCGTCAGGCCTTTCTTT.

V usage is TRBV28 and J usage is TRBJ1-2; no clear D. The germline V gene has CDR1 MDHEN and CDR2 SYDVKM. The ends were cut back, 10 bases at V and 0 bases at J, with 9 bases in the middle. This CDR3 has 12 amino acids. The CDR3 region is CANSRPNYGYTF. The CDR3 coding sequence is TGTGCCAACAGCCGCCCTAACTATGGCTACACCTTC.

V gene TRBV15 combines with J gene TRBJ1-2, with 8 bases aligning to TRBD1. The ends lost 0 bases at V and 3 bases at J; junction bases unmatched: 6. CDR1 and CDR2 (germline): LNHNV, YYDKDF (reference sequence). The CDR3 is 16 amino acids. The CDR3, as DNA: TGTGCCACCAGCAGAGAAGTAGAGGACAGGGACTATGGCTACACCTTC. Translating it yields CATSREVEDRDYGYTF.

The J gene is TRBJ2-1, the V gene TRBV7-6, with 10 nucleotides matching TRBD1. Germline trimming cut 2 bases from V and 7 bases from J; bases unmatched to any gene: 5. The CDR3 is 15 residues long. Germline CDR1 reads SGHVS; CDR2 reads FNYEAQ. The DNA of the CDR3 is TGTGCCAGCAGCTTATGGGGACAGGGGTGGAATGAGCAGTTCTTC. Its translation is CASSLWGQGWNEQFF.

The CDR3 loop reads CATSDLELETYHNQPQHF. In DNA form, the CDR3 reads TGTGCCACCAGTGATTTGGAGTTAGAAACGTACCATAATCAGCCCCAGCATTTT. The chain links TRBV24-1 to TRBJ1-5; D unresolved. The germline gives CDR1 KGHDR, CDR2 SFDVKD. The CDR3 spans 18 residues. V was trimmed by 0 bases and J by 4 bases, leaving 18 bases between them.

The chain joins TRBV4-1 to TRBJ1-2; D is undetermined. This CDR3 has 15 amino acids. Trimming took off 0 bases at V and 0 bases at J, with 8 bases between the two ends. Looked up from germline, CDR1 is MGHRA and CDR2 is YSYEKL. The CDR3 sequence is CASSQEIETNYGYTF. The CDR3 DNA reads TGCGCCAGCAGCCAAGAAATCGAGACTAACTATGGCTACACCTTC.

This clone was recorded once. This chain links TRBV7-6 with TRBJ2-7; D is perhaps TRBD1 or TRBD2 (5 bases each). This CDR3 is 13 amino acids long. The V end was cut by 6 bases, the J end by 4 bases, with 13 bases between. Germline V gives CDR1 SGHVS, CDR2 FNYEAQ. The CDR3 protein is CASRGENMYEQYF. The DNA of the CDR3 is TGTGCCAGCAGGGGGGAGAATATGTACGAGCAGTACTTC. The variable domain in full, with the rest retrieved from reference TRBV7-6 and TRBJ2-7, is GAGVSQSPRYKVTKRGQDVALRCDPISGHVSLYWYRQALGQGPEFLTYFNYEAQQDKSGLPNDRFSAERPEGSISTLTIQRTEQRDSAMYRCASRGENMYEQYFGPGTRLTVT.

This clone was recorded only once. This sequence joins TRBV3-1 (or the pseudogene TRBV3-2) and TRBJ1-5; D unclear. Trimming cost V 1 base and J 0 bases, with 13 bases left between them. The CDR3 is made up of 17 amino acids. Germline CDR1 and CDR2: LGHDT and YNNKEL (reference sequence). Written as DNA, the CDR3 is TGTGCCAGCAGCCAAGTTCCGGGATTTTTTAGCAATCAGCCCCAGCATTTT. Protein product: CASSQVPGFFSNQPQHF.

The rearrangement uses TRBV7-8 and TRBJ1-5; D is unresolved. Germline CDR1 SGHVS, CDR2 FQNEAQ. Trimming stripped 1 base from V and 4 bases from J, with 8 bases between. The CDR3 is 14 residues long. CDR3 in amino acids: CASSLGRKNQPQHF. CDR3 DNA: TGTGCCAGCAGCTTAGGCAGGAAAAATCAGCCCCAGCATTTT.

The rearrangement joins TRBV19 to TRBJ1-1; D remains unclear. V was clipped by 5 bases and J by 1 base, with 8 bases between them. Germline lookup yields CDR1 LNHDA and CDR2 SQIVND (reference sequence). This CDR3 spans 13 amino acids. The CDR3 DNA reads TGTGCCAGTAGTCCCCTCCAGAACACTGAAGCTTTCTTT. It encodes CASSPLQNTEAFF.

CDR3 residues: CASSLTPRGVYNEQFF. In nucleotides, the CDR3 is TGTGCCAGCAGCTTAACTCCCCGCGGAGTCTACAATGAGCAGTTCTTC. The chain carries TRBV7-8 and TRBJ2-1; no clear D gene. This CDR3 comprises 16 residues. Germline CDR1 and CDR2: SGHVS and FQNEAQ. Trimming took 2 bases from V and 3 from J, leaving 14 bases between them.

The V call is TRBV7-9, the J call TRBJ2-3; 10 positions agree with TRBD2. Germline V gives CDR1 SEHNR, CDR2 FQNEAQ (reference sequence). The CDR3 has 17 residues. Germline trimming cut 5 bases from V and 4 bases from J; bases unmatched to any gene: 12. For the CDR3, the DNA is TGTGCCAGCAGCATTGGGACTAGCGCCTTTCAGGCAGATACGCAGTATTTT. Amino acid sequence: CASSIGTSAFQADTQYF.

The V gene is TRBV6-2 or TRBV6-3, the J gene TRBJ1-1, with unresolved D. V lost 0 bases and J lost 9, with 8 bases in between. This CDR3 is built from 12 residues. The germline CDR1 and CDR2 sequences are MNHEY and SVGEGT. The CDR3 protein is CASSYSKQQAFF. The CDR3 bases are TGTGCCAGCAGTTACTCGAAGCAGCAAGCTTTCTTT.

V usage is TRBV2 and J usage is TRBJ2-3; the D call may be TRBD1 or TRBD2 (6 bases each). V was cut by 6 bases and J by 2 bases, with 18 bases left in between. Germline V gives CDR1 SNHLY, CDR2 FYNNEI. The length of the CDR3 is 16 residues. CDR3 amino acids: CASRGGRAGNTDTQYF. CDR3 DNA: TGTGCCAGCAGGGGGGGCCGTGCGGGGAACACAGATACGCAGTATTTT.

J is TRBJ2-7 and V is TRBV10-2, with TRBD1 matching over 7 bases. This CDR3 is built from 16 residues. Germline V gene sequence: CDR1 WSHSY, CDR2 SAAADI. Germline trimming cut 3 bases from V and 6 bases from J; bases unmatched to any gene: 14. The CDR3 loop reads CASSDLRDRLWGEQYV. The CDR3 DNA reads as TGCGCCAGCAGTGACCTTCGGGACAGACTTTGGGGCGAGCAGTACGTC.

The V gene is TRBV5-6, the J gene TRBJ2-2; D unresolved. Germline-derived CDR1 and CDR2 are SGHDT and YYEEEE. Trimming took off 1 base at V and 1 base at J, with 5 bases between the two ends. The CDR3 has 14 residues. The DNA of the CDR3 is TGTGCCAGCAGCTTGTTGTTGAACACCGGGGAGCTGTTTTTT. This sequence encodes CASSLLLNTGELFF.

This chain uses TRBV23-1 with TRBJ2-3; TRBD2 aligns across 12 bases. TRBV23-1 qualifies as an ORF whose function is uncertain. The CDR3 has 18 amino acids. V shed 3 bases, J shed 0 bases, and the junction held 7 bases outside the gene matches. The CDR3 DNA follows: TGCGCCAGCAGTCACCCATGTCTAGCGGGAGGGAGCACAGATACGCAGTATTTT. Amino acids: CASSHPCLAGGSTDTQYF.

This chain connects TRBV18 to TRBJ1-1; D not certain. The germline gives CDR1 KGHSH, CDR2 LQKENI. The CDR3 covers 12 residues. The V and J ends lost 6 bases and 2 bases respectively, with 7 bases between them. The CDR3 nucleotides are TGTGCCAGCTCCGAATTAAACACTGAAGCTTTCTTT. This codes for CASSELNTEAFF. The full variable domain, with the rest looked up from reference TRBV18 and TRBJ1-1, is NAGVMQNPRHLVRRRGQEARLRCSPMKGHSHVYWYRQLPEEGLKFMVYLQKENIIDESGMPKERFSAEFPKEGPSILRIQQVVRGDSAAYFCASSELNTEAFFGQGTRLTVV.

This clone was counted once. This chain joins TRBV6-5 and TRBJ1-2; 10 bases fit TRBD1. The V gene end was trimmed by 7 bases and the J gene end by 5 bases; junction bases not matched to a gene: 4. The CDR3 contains 13 residues. In germline, CDR1 is MNHEY, CDR2 SVGAGI. The CDR3 region is CASTKDRGYGYTF. Written as DNA, the CDR3 is TGTGCCAGCACCAAGGACAGGGGGTATGGCTACACCTTC.

The rearrangement joins TRBV2 to TRBJ2-7; tentative D call: TRBD2 (7 bases). The CDR3 is 16 amino acids. V lost 4 bases to trimming and J lost 2 bases, with 18 bases between them. The germline V gene encodes CDR1 SNHLY and CDR2 FYNNEI. Here the CDR3 DNA reads TGTGCCAGCAGTGTTGCGGGAGAAGGGGGTCCCTACGAGCAGTACGTC. This sequence encodes CASSVAGEGGPYEQYV.

This clone showed up just a few times. The chain recombines TRBV7-9 with TRBJ1-4; weak D call: TRBD1 (5 bases). The length of the CDR3 is 17 residues. Germline CDR1 is SEHNR and CDR2 is FQNEAQ (reference sequence). Trimming removed 2 bases from V and 6 bases from J, with 19 bases in between. The DNA for the CDR3 is TGTGCCAGCAGCTTAAAGTGGGCCGGGGCCGGCGATGAAAAACTGTTTTTT. Protein: CASSLKWAGAGDEKLFF.